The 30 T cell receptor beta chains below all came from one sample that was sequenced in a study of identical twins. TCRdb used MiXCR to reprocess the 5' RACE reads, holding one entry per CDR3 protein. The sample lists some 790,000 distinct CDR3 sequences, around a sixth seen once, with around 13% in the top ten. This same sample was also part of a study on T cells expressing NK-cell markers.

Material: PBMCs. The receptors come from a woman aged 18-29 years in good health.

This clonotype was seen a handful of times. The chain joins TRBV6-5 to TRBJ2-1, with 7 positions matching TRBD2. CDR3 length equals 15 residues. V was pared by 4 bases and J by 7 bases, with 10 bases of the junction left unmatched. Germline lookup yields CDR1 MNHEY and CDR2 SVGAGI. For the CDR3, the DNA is TGTGCCAGCAGTTCACTAGCGCAAGGAGGGAATGAGCAGTTCTTC. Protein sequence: CASSSLAQGGNEQFF.

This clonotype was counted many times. The CDR3 bases are TGTGCCACCGCCCGAAACTTGGGGAGGACTGAAGCTTTCTTT. Its protein is CATARNLGRTEAFF. The chain recombines TRBV15 with TRBJ1-1; D gene ambiguous. Germline lookup yields CDR1 LNHNV and CDR2 YYDKDF (reference sequence). With 8 bases removed from V and 5 bases from J, the gap between germline ends came to 18 bases. CDR3 size: 14 residues.

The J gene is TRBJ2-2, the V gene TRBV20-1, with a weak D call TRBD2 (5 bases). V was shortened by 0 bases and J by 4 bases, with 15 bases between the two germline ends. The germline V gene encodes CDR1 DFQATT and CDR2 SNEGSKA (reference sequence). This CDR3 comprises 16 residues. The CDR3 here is CSAREQAAGRTGELFF. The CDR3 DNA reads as TGCAGTGCTAGAGAGCAGGCTGCGGGCCGCACCGGGGAGCTGTTTTTT.

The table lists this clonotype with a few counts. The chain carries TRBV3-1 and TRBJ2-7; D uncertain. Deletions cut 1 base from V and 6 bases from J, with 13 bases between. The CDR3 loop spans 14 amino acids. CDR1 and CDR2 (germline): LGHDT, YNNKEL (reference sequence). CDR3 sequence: CASSQVQGSGEQYF. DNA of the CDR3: TGTGCCAGCAGCCAAGTTCAAGGGTCGGGCGAGCAGTACTTC.

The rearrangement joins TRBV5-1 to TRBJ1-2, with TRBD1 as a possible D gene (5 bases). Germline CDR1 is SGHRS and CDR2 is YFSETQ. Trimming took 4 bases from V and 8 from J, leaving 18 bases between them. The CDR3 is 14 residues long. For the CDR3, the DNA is TGCGCCAGCAGCCCCCAGGGCCCCGGAGAAGGCTACACCTTC. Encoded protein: CASSPQGPGEGYTF.

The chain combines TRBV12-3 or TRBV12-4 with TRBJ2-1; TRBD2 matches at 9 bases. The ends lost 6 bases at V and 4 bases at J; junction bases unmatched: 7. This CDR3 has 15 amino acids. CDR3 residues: CASRVTSGGYNEQFF. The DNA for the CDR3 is TGTGCCAGCAGAGTGACTAGCGGAGGGTACAATGAGCAGTTCTTC.

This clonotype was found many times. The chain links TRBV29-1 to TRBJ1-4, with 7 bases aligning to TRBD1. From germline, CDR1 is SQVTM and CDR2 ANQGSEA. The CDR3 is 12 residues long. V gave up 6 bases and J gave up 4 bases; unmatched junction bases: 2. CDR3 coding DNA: TGCAGCGTGACAGGGCTTAATGAAAAACTGTTTTTT. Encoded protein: CSVTGLNEKLFF.

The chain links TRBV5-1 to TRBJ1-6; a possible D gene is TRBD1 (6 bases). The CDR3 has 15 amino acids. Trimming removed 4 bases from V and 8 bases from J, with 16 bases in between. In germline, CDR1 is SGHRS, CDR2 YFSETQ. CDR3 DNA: TGCGCCAGCAGCGGGGGTCTAGAGGGGGATTCACCCCTCCACTTT. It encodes CASSGGLEGDSPLHF.

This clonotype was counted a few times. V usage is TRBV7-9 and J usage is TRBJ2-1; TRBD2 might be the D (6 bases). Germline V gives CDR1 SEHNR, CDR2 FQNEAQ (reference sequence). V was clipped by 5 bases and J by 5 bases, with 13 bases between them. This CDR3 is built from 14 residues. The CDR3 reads CASSGFGSHNEQFF. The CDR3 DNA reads TGTGCCAGCAGCGGGTTCGGGAGCCACAATGAGCAGTTCTTC.

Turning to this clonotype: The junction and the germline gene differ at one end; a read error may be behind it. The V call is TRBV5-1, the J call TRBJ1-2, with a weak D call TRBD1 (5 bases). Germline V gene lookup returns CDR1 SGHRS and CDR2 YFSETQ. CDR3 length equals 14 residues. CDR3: CASSLAGSLYVYTF. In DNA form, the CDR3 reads TGCGCCAGCAGCTTGGCAGGGTCCCTCTATGTCTACACCTTC.

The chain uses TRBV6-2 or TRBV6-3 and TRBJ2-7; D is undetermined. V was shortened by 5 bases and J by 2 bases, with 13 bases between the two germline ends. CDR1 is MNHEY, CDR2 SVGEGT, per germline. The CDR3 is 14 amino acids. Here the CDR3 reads CASSGRGGTYEQYF. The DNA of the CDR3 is TGTGCCAGCAGTGGCCGTGGCGGAACCTACGAGCAGTACTTC.

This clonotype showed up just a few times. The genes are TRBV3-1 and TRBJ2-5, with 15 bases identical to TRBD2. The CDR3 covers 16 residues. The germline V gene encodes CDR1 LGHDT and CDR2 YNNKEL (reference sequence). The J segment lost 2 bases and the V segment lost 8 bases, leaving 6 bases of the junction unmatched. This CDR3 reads CASPGLAGGRQETQYF. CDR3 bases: TGTGCCAGCCCGGGACTAGCGGGAGGCCGACAAGAGACCCAGTACTTC.

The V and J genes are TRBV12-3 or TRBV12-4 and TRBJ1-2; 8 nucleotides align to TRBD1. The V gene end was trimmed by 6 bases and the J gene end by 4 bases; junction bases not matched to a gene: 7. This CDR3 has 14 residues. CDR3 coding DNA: TGTGCCAGCAGCCCTGACAGGGGAGCCTATGGCTACACCTTC. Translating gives CASSPDRGAYGYTF.

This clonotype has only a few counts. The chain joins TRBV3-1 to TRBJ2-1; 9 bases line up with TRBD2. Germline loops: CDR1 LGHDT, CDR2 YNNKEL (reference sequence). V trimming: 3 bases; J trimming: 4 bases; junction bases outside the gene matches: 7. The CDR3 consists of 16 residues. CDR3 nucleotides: TGTGCCAGCAGCCATGTAGCGGGGGTTTATTACAATGAGCAGTTCTTC. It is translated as CASSHVAGVYYNEQFF.

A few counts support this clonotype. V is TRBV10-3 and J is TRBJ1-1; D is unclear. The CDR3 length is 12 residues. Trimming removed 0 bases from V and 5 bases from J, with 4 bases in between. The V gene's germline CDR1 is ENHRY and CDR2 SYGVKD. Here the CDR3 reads CAISESGTEAFF. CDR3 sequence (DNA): TGTGCCATCAGTGAGTCGGGAACTGAAGCTTTCTTT.

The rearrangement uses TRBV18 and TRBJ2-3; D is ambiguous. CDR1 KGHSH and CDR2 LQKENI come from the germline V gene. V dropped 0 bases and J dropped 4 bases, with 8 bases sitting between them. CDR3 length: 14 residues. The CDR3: CASSPPPTADTQYF. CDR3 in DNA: TGTGCCAGCTCACCACCACCAACAGCAGATACGCAGTATTTT.

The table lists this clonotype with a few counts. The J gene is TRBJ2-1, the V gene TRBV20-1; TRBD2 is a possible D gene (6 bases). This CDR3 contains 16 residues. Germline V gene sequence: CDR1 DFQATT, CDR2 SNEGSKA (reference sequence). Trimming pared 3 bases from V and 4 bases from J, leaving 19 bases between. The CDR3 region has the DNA TGCAGTGCTAGCCCGCCGGACTACCGAGTATACAATGAGCAGTTCTTC. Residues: CSASPPDYRVYNEQFF.

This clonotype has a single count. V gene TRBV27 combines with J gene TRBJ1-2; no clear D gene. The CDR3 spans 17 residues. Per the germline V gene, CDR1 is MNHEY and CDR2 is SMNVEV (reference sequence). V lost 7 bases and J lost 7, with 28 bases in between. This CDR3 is CASNPGGEGRKRGGYTF. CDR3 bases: TGTGCCAGCAATCCCGGAGGTGAAGGCCGGAAGAGAGGTGGCTACACCTTC.

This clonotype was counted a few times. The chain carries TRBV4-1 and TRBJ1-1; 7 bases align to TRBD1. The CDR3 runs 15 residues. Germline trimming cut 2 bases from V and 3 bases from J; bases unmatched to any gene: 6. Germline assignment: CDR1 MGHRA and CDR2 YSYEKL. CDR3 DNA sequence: TGCGCCAGCAGCCAAAACAGGGGTTCGGACACTGAAGCTTTCTTT. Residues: CASSQNRGSDTEAFF.

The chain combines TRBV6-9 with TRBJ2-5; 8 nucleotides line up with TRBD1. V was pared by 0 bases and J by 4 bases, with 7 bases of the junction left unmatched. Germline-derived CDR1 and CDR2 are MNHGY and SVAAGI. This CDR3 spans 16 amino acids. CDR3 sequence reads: CASSYSIGRGRETQYF. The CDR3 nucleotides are TGTGCCAGCAGTTATTCAATAGGCAGGGGGCGAGAGACCCAGTACTTC.

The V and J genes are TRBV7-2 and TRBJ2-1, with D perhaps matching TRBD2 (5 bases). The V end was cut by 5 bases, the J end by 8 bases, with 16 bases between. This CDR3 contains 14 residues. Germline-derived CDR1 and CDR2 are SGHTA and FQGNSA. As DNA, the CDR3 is TGTGCCAGCAGCGTGGCGACGGTCGGGGATGAGCAGTTCTTC. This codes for CASSVATVGDEQFF.

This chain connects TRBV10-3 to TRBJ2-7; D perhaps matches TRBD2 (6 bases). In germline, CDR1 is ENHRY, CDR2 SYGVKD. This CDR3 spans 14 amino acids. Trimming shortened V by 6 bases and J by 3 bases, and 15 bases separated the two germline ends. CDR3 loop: CAIREGGFRYEQYF. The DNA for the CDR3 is TGTGCCATCAGGGAGGGTGGATTCCGCTACGAGCAGTACTTC.

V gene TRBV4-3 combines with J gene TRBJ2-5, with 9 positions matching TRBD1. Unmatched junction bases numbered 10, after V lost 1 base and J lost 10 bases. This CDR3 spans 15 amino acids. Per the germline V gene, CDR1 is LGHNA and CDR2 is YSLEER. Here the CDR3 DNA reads TGCGCCAGCAGCCAAGGCCCTGGGACAGGGAAGAGCCAGTACTTC. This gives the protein CASSQGPGTGKSQYF.

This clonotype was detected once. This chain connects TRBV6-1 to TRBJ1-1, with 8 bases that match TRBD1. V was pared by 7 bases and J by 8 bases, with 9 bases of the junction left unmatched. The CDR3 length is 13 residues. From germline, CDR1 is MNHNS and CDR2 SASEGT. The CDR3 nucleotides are TGTGCCAGCACTCGACAGGGGCCAGGGGAAGCTTTCTTT. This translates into CASTRQGPGEAFF.

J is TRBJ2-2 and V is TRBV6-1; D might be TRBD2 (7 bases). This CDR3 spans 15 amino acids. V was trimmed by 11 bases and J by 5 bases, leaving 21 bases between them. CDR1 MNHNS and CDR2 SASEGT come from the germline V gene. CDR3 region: CACEGGPLGTGELFF. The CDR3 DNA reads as TGTGCCTGTGAGGGGGGGCCGTTGGGGACCGGGGAGCTGTTTTTT.

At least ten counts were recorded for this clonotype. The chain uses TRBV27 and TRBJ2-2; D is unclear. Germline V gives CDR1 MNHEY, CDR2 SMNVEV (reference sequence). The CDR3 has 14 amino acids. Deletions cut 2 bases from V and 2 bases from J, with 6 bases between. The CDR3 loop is CASSLTLNTGELFF. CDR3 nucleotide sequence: TGTGCCAGCAGTTTAACCCTAAACACCGGGGAGCTGTTTTTT.

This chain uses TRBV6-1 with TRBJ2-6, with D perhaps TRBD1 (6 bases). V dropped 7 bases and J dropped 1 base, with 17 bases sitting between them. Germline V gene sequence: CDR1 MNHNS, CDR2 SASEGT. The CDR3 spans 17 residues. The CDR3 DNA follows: TGTGCCAGCAACCCGACAGGCCGTAGGTCTGGGGCCAACGTCCTGACTTTC. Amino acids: CASNPTGRRSGANVLTF.

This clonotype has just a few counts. The CDR3 DNA sequence: TGTGCCAGCAGCTCCGGGACAACCGACCTGAACACTGAAGCTTTCTTT. Its protein product is CASSSGTTDLNTEAFF. The J gene is TRBJ1-1, the V gene TRBV3-1; a weak D match, TRBD1 (6 bases). Germline CDR1 LGHDT, CDR2 YNNKEL (reference sequence). The CDR3 has 16 amino acids. Trimming left V 5 bases short and J 0 bases short, with 16 bases between.

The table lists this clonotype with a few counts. The CDR3 protein is CASSLYYREEQFF. The CDR3 nucleotides are TGTGCCAGCAGCTTATATTACCGAGAAGAGCAGTTCTTC. The chain combines TRBV7-3 with TRBJ2-1; no definite D call. The germline CDR1 and CDR2 sequences are SGHTA and FQGTGA. This CDR3 is 13 amino acids long. Trimming pared 2 bases from V and 10 bases from J, leaving 12 bases between.

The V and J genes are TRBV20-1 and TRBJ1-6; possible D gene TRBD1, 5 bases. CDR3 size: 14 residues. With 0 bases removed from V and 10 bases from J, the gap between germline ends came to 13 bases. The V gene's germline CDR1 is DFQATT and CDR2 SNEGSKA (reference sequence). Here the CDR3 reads CSARDVGVGSPLHF. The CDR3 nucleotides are TGCAGTGCTAGAGATGTAGGGGTAGGGTCACCCCTCCACTTT.